A single sample is the source of the 10 T cell receptor beta chains below, sequenced in a study of T cells in Graves' hyperthyroidism and ophthalmopathy. RNA transcripts were the template for amplifying TCR beta CDR3 regions. The study used the HTBI primer set for a first-round RT-PCR of the TCR CDR3. TCRdb re-called the multiplex PCR reads through MiXCR, storing one row per CDR3 protein. This table has 530,000 or so distinct CDR3 sequences, over 15% appearing once. The sequencing input was blood. The receptor source for this set is a young woman with Graves' ophthalmopathy.

This clonotype was observed a handful of times. The chain uses TRBV5-1 and TRBJ1-6, with 7 bases aligning to TRBD1. J gave up 8 bases and V 4 bases, and 6 bases lay outside the gene matches. Germline lookup yields CDR1 SGHRS and CDR2 YFSETQ. CDR3 length equals 14 residues. The CDR3 spells CASSPTGFDSPLHF. DNA for the CDR3: TGCGCCAGCAGCCCGACAGGGTTTGATTCACCCCTCCACTTT.

Remarks on this clonotype: This clone may be a read error of a much larger clone one base away. This rearrangement joins TRBV28 to TRBJ1-6, with no clear D. Trimming shortened V by 1 base and J by 5 bases, and 12 bases separated the two germline ends. Per the germline V gene, CDR1 is MDHEN and CDR2 is SYDVKM. CDR3 length: 16 amino acids. CDR3 region: CASSLYLRRDNSPLHF. CDR3 bases: TGTGCCAGCAGTTTATACCTGAGACGAGATAATTCACCCCTCCACTTT.

This clonotype was detected a few times. The chain recombines TRBV6-1 with TRBJ1-6; 7 bases are shared with TRBD1. This CDR3 comprises 13 residues. CDR1 is MNHNS and CDR2 is SASEGT in the germline V gene. After removal of 6 bases from V and 9 bases from J, the junction contained 5 bases not matched to a gene. DNA for the CDR3: TGTGCCAGCAGGCGCGGACAGGCTTCACCCCTCCACTTT. Translation gives CASRRGQASPLHF.

This chain joins TRBV6-2 or TRBV6-3 and TRBJ1-1, with D tentatively TRBD1 (6 bases). Trimming left V 4 bases short and J 5 bases short, with 17 bases between. Germline V gene data show CDR1 as MNHEY and CDR2 as SVGEGT. The CDR3 has 15 amino acids. The CDR3: CASSSPDYRDTEAFF. The CDR3, as DNA: TGTGCCAGCAGTTCCCCGGACTACAGGGATACTGAAGCTTTCTTT.

V gene TRBV9 combines with J gene TRBJ1-3, with D uncertain. Per the germline V gene, CDR1 is SGDLS and CDR2 is YYNGEE. V was pared by 1 base and J by 0 bases, with 14 bases between. The CDR3 extends over 17 amino acids. DNA for the CDR3: TGTGCCAGCAGCGTATATTACACCCGGGACTCTGGAAACACCATATATTTT. Translation gives CASSVYYTRDSGNTIYF.

The table lists this clonotype with many counts. The chain couples TRBV27 to TRBJ2-7; 9 positions match TRBD2. There are 17 residues in the CDR3. V was clipped by 3 bases and J by 0 bases; unmatched bases: 9. Germline-derived CDR1 and CDR2 are MNHEY and SMNVEV (reference sequence). The CDR3 DNA reads TGTGCCAGCAGTTTCCTCCGAGCTAGCGGGGTCTCCTACGAGCAGTACTTC. The encoded protein is CASSFLRASGVSYEQYF.

This clonotype was detected ten times or more. This sequence joins TRBV9 and TRBJ2-5; possible D gene TRBD1, 6 bases. This CDR3 comprises 15 residues. Per germline, CDR1 SGDLS and CDR2 YYNGEE. With 4 bases removed from V and 4 bases from J, the gap between germline ends came to 17 bases. CDR3 in amino acids: CASSPVPGDGETQYF. CDR3 bases: TGTGCCAGCAGCCCGGTCCCAGGGGATGGAGAGACCCAGTACTTC.

This chain joins TRBV6-1 and TRBJ2-6; D assignment may be TRBD1 or TRBD2 (5 bases each). The germline V and J ends were trimmed by 4 bases and 1 base, with 17 bases remaining between them. This CDR3 has 18 amino acids. CDR1 is MNHNS, CDR2 SASEGT, per germline. The CDR3 here is CASSGRELLVSGANVLTF. CDR3 DNA: TGTGCCAGCAGTGGCAGGGAGTTGTTGGTTTCTGGGGCCAACGTCCTGACTTTC.

In its sample, this clonotype was seen many times. The J gene is TRBJ2-3, the V gene TRBV6-1; D remains ambiguous. The V gene's germline CDR1 is MNHNS and CDR2 SASEGT. The CDR3 is 17 residues long. Deletions cut 3 bases from V and 0 bases from J, with 16 bases between. The CDR3 sequence: CASSEIIASSSTDTQYF. CDR3 bases: TGTGCCAGCAGTGAGATAATTGCCTCCTCTAGCACAGATACGCAGTATTTT.

This clonotype was detected ten times or more. The rearrangement joins TRBV3-1 to TRBJ1-5; D unresolved. Deletions cut 1 base from V and 4 bases from J, with 11 bases between. The CDR3 length is 15 residues. Germline CDR1 LGHDT, CDR2 YNNKEL (reference sequence). The CDR3 coding sequence is TGTGCCAGCAGCCAAGGGCAGGCCACAAATCAGCCCCAGCATTTT. Amino acid sequence: CASSQGQATNQPQHF.